These T cell receptor beta chains were read from a single sample in a study of OX40 agonist ivuxolimab in advanced cancers. The method was immunoSEQ multiplex PCR; TCRdb's version includes in-frame clones alone and lacks a portion of them. The sample lists more than 75,000 clones, around 80% occurring once. The sample consisted of CD4+ or CD8+ T cells sorted from blood, taken in a trial of the OX40 agonist ivuxolimab. These receptors were obtained from an adult with an advanced solid tumor such as melanoma, head and neck, liver or kidney cancer. Each CDR3 is given with its conserved first and last residue. Each record gives: V gene, clone size, J gene, D gene, CDR3 DNA, CDR3 protein. A D gene is named only where the DNA matches it firmly. The listing skips clone size in some rows; elsewhere it reads once, few, many or a size class.

v_gene: TRBV7-9
abundance: .
j_gene: TRBJ1-5
d_gene: .
CDR3nt: TGTGCCAGCAGCTTACCGAATCAGCCCCAGCATTTT
CDR3aa: CASSLPNQPQHF

v_gene: TRBV10-1
abundance: once
j_gene: TRBJ2-3
d_gene: .
CDR3nt: TGCGCCAGCAGTGATCTGGGAGGGGGCATGTCAGATACGCAGTATTTT
CDR3aa: CASSDLGGGMSDTQYF

v_gene: TRBV28
abundance: .
j_gene: TRBJ2-5
d_gene: .
CDR3nt: TGTGCCAGCAGTAGGGGGGTCCAAGAGACCCAGTACTTC
CDR3aa: CASSRGVQETQYF

v_gene: TRBV11-2
abundance: .
j_gene: TRBJ1-1
d_gene: TRBD1
CDR3nt: TGTGCCAGCAGCTTAGCAGGGGGCACTGAAGCTTTCTTT
CDR3aa: CASSLAGGTEAFF

v_gene: TRBV9
abundance: .
j_gene: TRBJ2-4
d_gene: TRBD1
CDR3nt: TGTGCCAGCAGCTTACTCCAGGGGGCTCGGGACATTCAGTACTTC
CDR3aa: CASSLLQGARDIQYF

v_gene: TRBV27
abundance: .
j_gene: TRBJ1-3
d_gene: .
CDR3nt: TGTGCCAGCAGTTTAAGCCGGGAGAGGGGAAACACCATATATTTT
CDR3aa: CASSLSRERGNTIYF

v_gene: TRBV7-9
abundance: once
j_gene: TRBJ1-5
d_gene: .
CDR3nt: TGTGCCAGCAGCTTAGCGGATTTAGGCAGGGGAGATCAGCCCCAGCATTTT
CDR3aa: CASSLADLGRGDQPQHF

v_gene: TRBV15
abundance: .
j_gene: TRBJ2-1
d_gene: .
CDR3nt: TGTGCCACCAGCAGAGTAAGAGAAAGTGTGAATGAGCAGTTCTTC
CDR3aa: CATSRVRESVNEQFF

v_gene: TRBV5-4
abundance: .
j_gene: TRBJ2-3
d_gene: TRBD2
CDR3nt: TGTGCCAGCAGCGTCGGGACTAGCGGGGGCCAACGCACAGATACGCAGTATTTT
CDR3aa: CASSVGTSGGQRTDTQYF

v_gene: TRBV6-4
abundance: few
j_gene: TRBJ2-1
d_gene: .
CDR3nt: TGTGCCAGCAGCGACTCCCCAATGAATGAGCAGTTCTTC
CDR3aa: CASSDSPMNEQFF

v_gene: TRBV9
abundance: .
j_gene: TRBJ2-3
d_gene: TRBD2
CDR3nt: TGTGCCAGCAGCGCGCGCAGCGTAGCGGGAGGAGGCGCAGATACGCAGTATTTT
CDR3aa: CASSARSVAGGGADTQYF

v_gene: TRBV11-2
abundance: once
j_gene: TRBJ2-7
d_gene: TRBD1
CDR3nt: TGTGCCAGCAGGTACAGGGGGCTCCGCCCCTACGAGCAGTACTTC
CDR3aa: CASRYRGLRPYEQYF

v_gene: TRBV7-2
abundance: .
j_gene: TRBJ2-5
d_gene: .
CDR3nt: TGTGCCAGCAGCTCCCGGGAGCATTGGGAGACCCAGTACTTC
CDR3aa: CASSSREHWETQYF